This TCR beta chain was identified during a study of cytomegalovirus exposure and HLA in healthy donors. The CDR3 is 14 amino acids. The V gene's germline CDR1 is SGDLS and CDR2 YYNGEE. The V gene end was trimmed by 0 bases and the J gene end by 5 bases; junction bases not matched to a gene: 3. Researchers ran the PCR with 60 Vbeta and 13 Jbeta primers. Clones were read by immunoSEQ multiplex PCR, and TCRdb kept only the in-frame ones, dropping some. The sample carries fewer than 110,000 clones, roughly 82% recorded once. The sequence was obtained from a male donor in good health and CMV-seronegative. The rearrangement links TRBV9 to TRBJ1-1; 8 bases match TRBD1. The sequencing sample was made of PBMCs. This CDR3 is CASSVVQGATEAFF. The DNA of the CDR3 is TGTGCCAGCAGCGTAGTCCAGGGGGCGACTGAAGCTTTCTTT.